Following are 9 T cell receptor beta chains from one sample sequenced in a study of blood T cell repertoires in COVID-19. Clones were sequenced by immunoSEQ multiplex PCR, and TCRdb holds only the in-frame ones, with some missing. The sample includes 95,000 to 100,000 clones, 80% to 90% of them seen just once. The sequenced sample was peripheral blood. These receptors were obtained from a woman in her 30s with acute or convalescent COVID-19.

This chain uses TRBV30 with TRBJ1-1; 9 bases align to TRBD1. The V and J ends lost 3 bases and 5 bases, in that order; junction bases with no gene match: 7. This CDR3 spans 14 amino acids. Germline CDR1 reads GTSNPN; CDR2 reads SVGIG (reference sequence). This CDR3 is CAWSPGTGRTEAFF. The CDR3 DNA sequence: TGTGCCTGGAGCCCCGGGACAGGGAGGACTGAAGCTTTCTTT. The variable domain in full, with the rest retrieved from reference TRBV30 and TRBJ1-1, is SQTIHQWPATLVQPVGSPLSLECTVEGTSNPNLYWYRQAAGRGLQLLFYSVGIGQISSEVPQNLSASRPQDRQFILSSKKLLLSDSGFYLCAWSPGTGRTEAFFGQGTRLTVV.

J is TRBJ2-3 and V is TRBV14; 12 nucleotides match TRBD2. The CDR3 contains 15 residues. CDR1 is SGHDN, CDR2 FVKESK, per germline. V dropped 2 bases and J dropped 3; count of bases not matched to a gene: 0. For the CDR3, the DNA is TGTGCCAGCAGCCAAACTAGCGGGGGGACAGATACGCAGTATTTT. Translated: CASSQTSGGTDTQYF. Complete variable domain (other parts from reference TRBV14 and TRBJ2-3): EAGVTQFPSHSVIEKGQTVTLRCDPISGHDNLYWYRRVMGKEIKFLLHFVKESKQDESGMPNNRFLAERTGGTYSTLKVQPAELEDSGVYFCASSQTSGGTDTQYFGPGTRLTVL.

The chain combines TRBV30 with TRBJ2-2; D possibly corresponds to TRBD1 (7 bases). V lost 4 bases and J lost 6, with 12 bases in between. The CDR3 consists of 13 residues. Germline V gene sequence: CDR1 GTSNPN, CDR2 SVGIG (reference sequence). The CDR3 here is CAWTSGGPGELFF. CDR3 sequence (DNA): TGTGCCTGGACCTCAGGGGGGCCCGGGGAGCTGTTTTTT.

The chain combines TRBV5-6 with TRBJ2-7; TRBD1 might be the D (6 bases). There are 14 residues in the CDR3. The germline CDR1 and CDR2 sequences are SGHDT and YYEEEE. V shed 7 bases and J shed 1 base, with 15 bases lying between them. The CDR3 protein is CASSRWDNSYEQYF. For the CDR3, the DNA is TGTGCCAGCTCCAGATGGGACAATTCCTACGAGCAGTACTTC.

V and J are TRBV30 and TRBJ1-4, with D possibly matching TRBD1 (6 bases). Trimming pared 0 bases from V and 4 bases from J, leaving 12 bases between. Germline lookup yields CDR1 GTSNPN and CDR2 SVGIG (reference sequence). The length of the CDR3 is 15 residues. CDR3 amino acids: CAWSVDSGVNEKLFF. The CDR3 nucleotides are TGTGCCTGGAGTGTAGATTCAGGGGTTAATGAAAAACTGTTTTTT.

V gene TRBV7-8 combines with J gene TRBJ1-1, with a possible D match to TRBD1 (5 bases). V was cut by 0 bases and J by 0 bases, with 8 bases left in between. The germline V gene encodes CDR1 SGHVS and CDR2 FQNEAQ. CDR3 length: 15 residues. The CDR3 region has the DNA TGTGCCAGCAGCTTAGCTCAGGGTTTGAACACTGAAGCTTTCTTT. Translation: CASSLAQGLNTEAFF.

The V call is TRBV5-1, the J call TRBJ2-4, with a tentative D call TRBD1 (5 bases). Trimming stripped 0 bases from V and 6 bases from J, with 10 bases between. The germline gives CDR1 SGHRS, CDR2 YFSETQ. The CDR3 is 14 amino acids. CDR3 bases: TGCGCCAGCAGCTTGGGACAGCCAAGAAACATTCAGTACTTC. This sequence encodes CASSLGQPRNIQYF.

The chain employs TRBV7-9 and TRBJ1-1; 9 positions agree with TRBD1. Germline V lookup: CDR1 SEHNR, CDR2 FQNEAQ (reference sequence). The ends lost 1 base at V and 6 bases at J; junction bases unmatched: 15. This CDR3 is built from 18 residues. The CDR3 nucleotides read TGTGCCAGCAGCTTAGTCGGGACAGGGCGAAACCCGGGGGCTGAAGCTTTCTTT. Translating gives CASSLVGTGRNPGAEAFF.

This chain links TRBV5-1 with TRBJ2-5; 8 bases are a match to TRBD1. Germline lookup yields CDR1 SGHRS and CDR2 YFSETQ. The CDR3 consists of 13 residues. Trimming took 6 bases from V and 5 from J; bases not matched to a gene: 6. As DNA, the CDR3 is TGCGCCAGCAACCCGGGACAGGTGGAGACCCAGTACTTC. Amino acids: CASNPGQVETQYF.